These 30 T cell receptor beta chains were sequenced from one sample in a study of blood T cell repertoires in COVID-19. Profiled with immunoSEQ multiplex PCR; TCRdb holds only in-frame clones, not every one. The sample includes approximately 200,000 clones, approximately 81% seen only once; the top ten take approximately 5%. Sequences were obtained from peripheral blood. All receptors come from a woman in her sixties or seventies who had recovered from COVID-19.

CDR3 sequence: CASSPQGNTEAFF. DNA of the CDR3: TGCGCCAGCAGCCCCCAGGGGAACACTGAAGCTTTCTTT. The rearrangement uses TRBV4-1 and TRBJ1-1; D is perhaps TRBD1 (5 bases). Trimming stripped 4 bases from V and 1 base from J, with 7 bases between. The length of the CDR3 is 13 residues. Germline V gene sequence: CDR1 MGHRA, CDR2 YSYEKL.

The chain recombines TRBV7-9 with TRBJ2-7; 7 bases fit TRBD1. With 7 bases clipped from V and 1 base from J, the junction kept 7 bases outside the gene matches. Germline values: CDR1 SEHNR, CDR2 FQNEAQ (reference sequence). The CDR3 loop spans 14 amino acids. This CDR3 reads CASKQGGASYEQYF. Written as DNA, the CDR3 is TGTGCCAGCAAGCAAGGGGGCGCTTCCTACGAGCAGTACTTC.

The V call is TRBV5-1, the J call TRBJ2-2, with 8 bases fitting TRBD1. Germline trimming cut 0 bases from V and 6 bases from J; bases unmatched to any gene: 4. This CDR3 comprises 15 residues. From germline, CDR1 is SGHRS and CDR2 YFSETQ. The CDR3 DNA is TGCGCCAGCAGCTTGGGACAGGGGATCGCCGGGGAGCTGTTTTTT. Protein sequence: CASSLGQGIAGELFF.

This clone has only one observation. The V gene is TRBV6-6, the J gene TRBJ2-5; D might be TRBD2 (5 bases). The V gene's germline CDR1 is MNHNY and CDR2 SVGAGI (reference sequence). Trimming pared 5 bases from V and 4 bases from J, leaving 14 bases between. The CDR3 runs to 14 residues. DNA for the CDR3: TGTGCCAGCAGTACCCTCCTCGGACTAGAGACCCAGTACTTC. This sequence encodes CASSTLLGLETQYF.

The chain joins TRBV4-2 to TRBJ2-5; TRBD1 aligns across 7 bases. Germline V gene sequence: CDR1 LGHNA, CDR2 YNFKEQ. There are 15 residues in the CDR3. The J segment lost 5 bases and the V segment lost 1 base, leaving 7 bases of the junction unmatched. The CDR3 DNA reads TGTGCCAGCAGCCAAGGAGGGGGCAGGGAGGAGACCCAGTACTTC. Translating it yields CASSQGGGREETQYF.

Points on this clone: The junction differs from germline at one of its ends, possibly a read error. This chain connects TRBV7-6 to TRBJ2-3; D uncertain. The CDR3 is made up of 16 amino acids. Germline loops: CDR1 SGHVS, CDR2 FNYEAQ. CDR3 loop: CASSLANPGTTVTQYF. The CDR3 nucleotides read TGTGCCAGCAGCTTAGCGAATCCCGGCACCACAGTTACGCAGTATTTT.

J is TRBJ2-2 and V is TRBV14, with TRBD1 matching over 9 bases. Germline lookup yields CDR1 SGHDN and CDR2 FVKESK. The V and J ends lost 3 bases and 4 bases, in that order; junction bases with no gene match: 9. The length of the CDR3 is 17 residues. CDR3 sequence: CASSHPDRGFGTGELFF. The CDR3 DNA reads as TGTGCCAGCAGCCACCCAGACAGGGGGTTTGGCACCGGGGAGCTGTTTTTT.

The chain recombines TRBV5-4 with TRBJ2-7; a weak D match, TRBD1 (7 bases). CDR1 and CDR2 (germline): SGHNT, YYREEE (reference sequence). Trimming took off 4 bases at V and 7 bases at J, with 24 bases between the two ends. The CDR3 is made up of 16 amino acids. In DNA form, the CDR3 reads TGTGCCAGCAGCGGAAAGGAGGGACAGCCTACGATGGAGCAGTACTTC. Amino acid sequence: CASSGKEGQPTMEQYF.

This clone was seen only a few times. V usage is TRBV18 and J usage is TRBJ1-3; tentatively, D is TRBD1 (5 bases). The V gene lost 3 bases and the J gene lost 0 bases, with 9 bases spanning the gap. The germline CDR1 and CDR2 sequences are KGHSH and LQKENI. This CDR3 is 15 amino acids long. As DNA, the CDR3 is TGTGCCAGCTCACCGAGACAGAGCTCTGGAAACACCATATATTTT. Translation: CASSPRQSSGNTIYF. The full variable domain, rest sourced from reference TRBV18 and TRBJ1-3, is NAGVMQNPRHLVRRRGQEARLRCSPMKGHSHVYWYRQLPEEGLKFMVYLQKENIIDESGMPKERFSAEFPKEGPSILRIQQVVRGDSAAYFCASSPRQSSGNTIYFGEGSWLTVV.

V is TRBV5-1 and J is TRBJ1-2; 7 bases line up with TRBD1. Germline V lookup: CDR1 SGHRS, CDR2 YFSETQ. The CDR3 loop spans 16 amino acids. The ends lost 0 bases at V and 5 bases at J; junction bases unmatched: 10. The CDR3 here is CASSLEGAAILYGYTF. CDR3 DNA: TGCGCCAGCAGCTTGGAGGGGGCGGCAATATTATATGGCTACACCTTC.

The CDR3 reads CASSITPQQSYEQYF. CDR3 in DNA: TGTGCCAGCAGTATTACGCCCCAACAGTCCTACGAGCAGTACTTC. The chain links TRBV27 to TRBJ2-7; D call uncertain. Trimming stripped 5 bases from V and 1 base from J, with 15 bases between. The CDR3 has 15 residues. Germline-derived CDR1 and CDR2 are MNHEY and SMNVEV (reference sequence).

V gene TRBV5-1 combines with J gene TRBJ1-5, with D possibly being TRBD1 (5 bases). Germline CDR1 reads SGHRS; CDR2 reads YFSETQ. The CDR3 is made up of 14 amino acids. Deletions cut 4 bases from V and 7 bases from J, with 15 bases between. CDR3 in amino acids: CASSIDSSEQPQHF. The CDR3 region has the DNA TGCGCCAGCAGCATCGACAGTTCTGAGCAGCCCCAGCATTTT.

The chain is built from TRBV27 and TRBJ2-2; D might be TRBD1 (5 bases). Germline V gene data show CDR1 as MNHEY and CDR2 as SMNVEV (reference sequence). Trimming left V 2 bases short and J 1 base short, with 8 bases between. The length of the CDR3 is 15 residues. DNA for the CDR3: TGTGCCAGCAGTTTACTGACAGTGAACACCGGGGAGCTGTTTTTT. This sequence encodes CASSLLTVNTGELFF.

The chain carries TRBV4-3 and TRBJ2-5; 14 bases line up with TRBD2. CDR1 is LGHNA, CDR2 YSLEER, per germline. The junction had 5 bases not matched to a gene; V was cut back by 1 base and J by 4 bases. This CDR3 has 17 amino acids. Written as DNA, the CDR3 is TGCGCCAGCAGCCAAGCCGCCGGGACTAGCGGGGGAGAGACCCAGTACTTC. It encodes CASSQAAGTSGGETQYF.

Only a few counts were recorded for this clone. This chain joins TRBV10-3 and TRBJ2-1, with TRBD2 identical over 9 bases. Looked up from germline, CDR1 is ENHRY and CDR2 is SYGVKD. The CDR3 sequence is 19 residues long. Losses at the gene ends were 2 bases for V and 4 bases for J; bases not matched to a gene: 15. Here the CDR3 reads CAISERFAGGTNVYNEQFF. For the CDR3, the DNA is TGTGCCATCAGTGAGAGGTTTGCGGGGGGGACGAATGTTTACAATGAGCAGTTCTTC.

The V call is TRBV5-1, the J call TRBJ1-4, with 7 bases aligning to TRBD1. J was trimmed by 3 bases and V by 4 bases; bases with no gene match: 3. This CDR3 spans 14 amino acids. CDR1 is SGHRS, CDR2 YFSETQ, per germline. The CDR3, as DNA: TGCGCCAGCAGCAGGGACAGCGCTAATGAAAAACTGTTTTTT. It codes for CASSRDSANEKLFF.

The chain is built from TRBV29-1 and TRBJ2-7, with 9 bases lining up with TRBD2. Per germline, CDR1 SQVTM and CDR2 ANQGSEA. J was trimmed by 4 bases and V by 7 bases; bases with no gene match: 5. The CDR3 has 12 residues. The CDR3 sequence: CSATSGVYEQYF. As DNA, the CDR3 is TGCAGCGCGACTAGCGGTGTATACGAGCAGTACTTC.

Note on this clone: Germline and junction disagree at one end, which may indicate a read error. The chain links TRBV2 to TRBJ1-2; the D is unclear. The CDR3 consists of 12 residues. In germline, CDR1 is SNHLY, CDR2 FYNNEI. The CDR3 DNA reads TGTGCCAGCAGTGAAGCTAGTCAGCCAGGTGACTTC. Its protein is CASSEASQPGDF.

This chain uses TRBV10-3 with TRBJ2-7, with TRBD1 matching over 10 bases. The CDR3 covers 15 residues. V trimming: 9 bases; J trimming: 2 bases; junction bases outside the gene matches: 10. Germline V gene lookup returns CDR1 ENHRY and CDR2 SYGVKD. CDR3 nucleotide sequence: TGTGCCATAAGGTTAGGACAGGGGGTAGCCTACGAGCAGTACTTC. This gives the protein CAIRLGQGVAYEQYF.

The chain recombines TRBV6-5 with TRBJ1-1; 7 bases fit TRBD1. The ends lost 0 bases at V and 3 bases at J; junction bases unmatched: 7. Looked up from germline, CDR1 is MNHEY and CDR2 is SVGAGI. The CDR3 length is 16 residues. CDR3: CASSYSQGQAYTEAFF. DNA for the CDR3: TGTGCCAGCAGTTACTCGCAAGGACAGGCCTACACTGAAGCTTTCTTT.

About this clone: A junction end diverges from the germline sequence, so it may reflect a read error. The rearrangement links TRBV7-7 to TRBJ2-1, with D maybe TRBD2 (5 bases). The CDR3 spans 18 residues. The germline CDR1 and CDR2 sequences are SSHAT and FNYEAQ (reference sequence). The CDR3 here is CASSLLPRRVPGSGEQFF. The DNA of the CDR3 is TGTGCTAGCAGCCTGCTCCCCCGGCGGGTTCCGGGCAGCGGTGAGCAGTTCTTC.

CDR3 amino acids: CASSLELAHEQYF. In DNA form, the CDR3 reads TGTGCCAGCAGTTTAGAGCTAGCCCACGAGCAGTACTTC. This chain joins TRBV12-3 or TRBV12-4 and TRBJ2-7, with a weak D call TRBD2 (5 bases). This CDR3 has 13 residues. V dropped 1 base and J dropped 5 bases, with 9 bases sitting between them.

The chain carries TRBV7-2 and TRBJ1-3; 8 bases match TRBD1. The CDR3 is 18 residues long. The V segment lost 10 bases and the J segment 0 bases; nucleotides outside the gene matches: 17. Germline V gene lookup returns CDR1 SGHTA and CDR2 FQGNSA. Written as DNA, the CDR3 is TGTGCCACCATGGGGGTGGGACAGGCACCCTACTCTGGAAACACCATATATTTT. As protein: CATMGVGQAPYSGNTIYF.

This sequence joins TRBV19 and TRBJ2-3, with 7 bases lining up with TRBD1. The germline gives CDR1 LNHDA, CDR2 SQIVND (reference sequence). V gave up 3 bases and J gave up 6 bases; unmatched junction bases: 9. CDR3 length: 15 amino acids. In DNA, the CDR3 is TGTGCCAGTAGTATCACAGGGGATGCTGGGGATACGCAGTATTTT. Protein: CASSITGDAGDTQYF.

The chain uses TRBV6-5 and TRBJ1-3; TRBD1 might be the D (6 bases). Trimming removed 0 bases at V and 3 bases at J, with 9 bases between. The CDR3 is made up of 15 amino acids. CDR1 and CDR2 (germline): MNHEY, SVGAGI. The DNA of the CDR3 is TGTGCCAGCAGTTACTCTGGCAGGGGTGGAAACACCATATATTTT. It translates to CASSYSGRGGNTIYF.

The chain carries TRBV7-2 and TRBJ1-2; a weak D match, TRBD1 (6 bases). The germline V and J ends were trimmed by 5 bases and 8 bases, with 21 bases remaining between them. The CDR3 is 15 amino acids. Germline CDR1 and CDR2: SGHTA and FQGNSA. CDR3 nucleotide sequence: TGTGCCAGCAGCGTCGACCGTGGGGGGGCGGGCGGCTACACCTTC. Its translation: CASSVDRGGAGGYTF.

This chain's CDR3 is CASSGSDADTQYF. CDR3 in DNA: TGTGCCAGCAGCGGTAGTGATGCAGATACGCAGTATTTT. The V and J genes are TRBV9 and TRBJ2-3; D not certain. V lost 3 bases and J 4 bases, leaving 9 bases between the germline ends. CDR1 is SGDLS, CDR2 YYNGEE, per germline. The CDR3 extends over 13 amino acids.

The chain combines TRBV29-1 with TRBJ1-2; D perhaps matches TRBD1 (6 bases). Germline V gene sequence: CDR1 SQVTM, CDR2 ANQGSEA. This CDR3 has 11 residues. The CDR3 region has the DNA TGCGGGGAAGGGGGTAGTTATGGCTACACCTTC. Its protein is CGEGGSYGYTF.

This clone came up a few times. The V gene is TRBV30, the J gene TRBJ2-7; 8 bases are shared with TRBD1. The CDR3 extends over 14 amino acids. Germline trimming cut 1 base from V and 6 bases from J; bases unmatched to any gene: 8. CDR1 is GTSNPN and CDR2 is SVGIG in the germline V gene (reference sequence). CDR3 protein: CAWSGGGTGFEQYF. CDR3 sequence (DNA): TGTGCCTGGAGTGGAGGGGGGACAGGCTTCGAGCAGTACTTC.

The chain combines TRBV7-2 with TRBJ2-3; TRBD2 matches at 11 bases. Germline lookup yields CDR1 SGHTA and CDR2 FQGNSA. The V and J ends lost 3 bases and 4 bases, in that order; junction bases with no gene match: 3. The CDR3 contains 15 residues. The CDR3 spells CASSFTSGGADTQYF. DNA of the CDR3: TGTGCCAGCAGCTTCACTAGCGGGGGAGCAGATACGCAGTATTTT.